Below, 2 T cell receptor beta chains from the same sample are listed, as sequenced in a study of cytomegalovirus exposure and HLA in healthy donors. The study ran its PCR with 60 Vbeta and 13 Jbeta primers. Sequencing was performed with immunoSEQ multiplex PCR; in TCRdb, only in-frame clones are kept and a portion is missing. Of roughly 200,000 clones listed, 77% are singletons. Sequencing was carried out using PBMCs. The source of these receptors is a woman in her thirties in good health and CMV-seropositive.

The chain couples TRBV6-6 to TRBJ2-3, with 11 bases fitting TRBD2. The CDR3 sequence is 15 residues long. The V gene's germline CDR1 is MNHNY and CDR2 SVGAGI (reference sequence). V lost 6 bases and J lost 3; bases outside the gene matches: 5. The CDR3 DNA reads TGTGCCAGCAGATCCGGACTAGCGGGTACAGATACGCAGTATTTT. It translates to CASRSGLAGTDTQYF.

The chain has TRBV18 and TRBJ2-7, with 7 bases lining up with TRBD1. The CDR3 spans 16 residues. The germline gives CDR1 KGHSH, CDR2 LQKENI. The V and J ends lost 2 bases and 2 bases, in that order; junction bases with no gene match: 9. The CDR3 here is CASSPVRTGYTYEQYF. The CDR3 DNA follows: TGTGCCAGCTCACCAGTCAGGACAGGCTATACCTACGAGCAGTACTTC.